This paragraph covers one T cell receptor (beta chain) sequence. This table comes from immunoSEQ multiplex PCR, and its TCRdb copy is limited to in-frame clones, with some not included. The data hold 70,000 to 90,000 clones, with around four fifths observed a single time. The entry originates in a study of OX40 agonist ivuxolimab in advanced cancers. CDR3 length: 11 amino acids. The V gene lost 5 bases and the J gene lost 4 bases, with 5 bases spanning the gap. Germline loops: CDR1 DFQATT, CDR2 SNEGSKA (reference sequence). The TCR comes from an adult with an advanced solid tumor such as melanoma, head and neck, liver or kidney cancer. The sample here was CD4+ or CD8+ T cells sorted from blood, taken in a trial of the OX40 agonist ivuxolimab. The chain has TRBV20-1 and TRBJ2-2; either TRBD1 or TRBD2 may fit D (5 bases each). The CDR3 loop reads CSAGGTGELFF. CDR3 in DNA: TGCAGTGCTGGGGGCACCGGGGAGCTGTTTTTT.